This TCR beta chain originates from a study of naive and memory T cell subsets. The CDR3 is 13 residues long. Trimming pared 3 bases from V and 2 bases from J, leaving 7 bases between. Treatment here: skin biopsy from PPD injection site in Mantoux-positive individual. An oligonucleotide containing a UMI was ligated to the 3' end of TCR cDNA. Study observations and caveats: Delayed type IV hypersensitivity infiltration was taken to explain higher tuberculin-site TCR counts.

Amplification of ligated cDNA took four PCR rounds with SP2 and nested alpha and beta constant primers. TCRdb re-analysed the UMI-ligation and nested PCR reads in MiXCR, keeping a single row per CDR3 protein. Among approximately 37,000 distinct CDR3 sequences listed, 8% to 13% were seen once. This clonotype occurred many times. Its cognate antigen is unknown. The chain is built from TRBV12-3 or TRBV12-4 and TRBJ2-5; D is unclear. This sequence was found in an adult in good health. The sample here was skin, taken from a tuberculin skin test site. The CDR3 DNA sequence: TGTGCCAGCAGTTTCGGGCGGCAAGAGACCCAGTACTTC. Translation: CASSFGRQETQYF.